Listed below are T cell receptor beta chains from one sample, sequenced in a study of T cell responses to AZD1222 COVID-19 vaccine. Some clones are missing from TCRdb's copy, which holds only in-frame ones; the method was immunoSEQ multiplex PCR. The sample holds roughly 50,000 clones, approximately 90% seen once. The sequences come from peripheral blood, collected 28 days after the second AZD1222 dose. Receptor source: an adult who received the AZD1222 COVID-19 vaccine. Both conserved end residues are trimmed from each CDR3. D genes are given only for firm matches.

.,TRBV6-5,TRBJ2-1,ASSYRLSSYNEQF
TRBD2,TRBV19,TRBJ2-3,ASSVPGLAGRTDTQY
TRBD2,TRBV19,TRBJ2-5,ASSRRGAGGQETQY
.,TRBV15,TRBJ1-5,ATSRDSGQPQH
.,TRBV15,TRBJ1-2,ATSRGQGYGYT
TRBD2,TRBV5-1,TRBJ2-2,ASRTSAGGPTGELF
TRBD2,TRBV10-2,TRBJ2-2,ASSEMGLAGGPNTGELF
TRBD2,TRBV5-1,TRBJ2-5,ASSLRSTSGFSQETQY
.,TRBV28,TRBJ1-1,ASSPTGTEAF
.,TRBV4-2,TRBJ2-5,ASSQGAGETQY
TRBD1,TRBV5-1,TRBJ1-1,ASSLDRGVTEAF
TRBD1,TRBV11-2,TRBJ1-1,ASSLVYRGDTEAF
.,TRBV6-2/TRBV6-3,TRBJ2-7,ASSNPGPLDDEQY
TRBD2,TRBV6-5,TRBJ2-1,ASSFRTSGANEQF
.,TRBV7-9,TRBJ1-5,ASSRGAAHQPQH
TRBD1,TRBV9,TRBJ1-6,ASRMGDRAGSPLH
.,TRBV20-1,TRBJ1-1,SARGRTEAF
TRBD1,TRBV5-6,TRBJ2-6,ASSWAGTETFLT
.,TRBV4-3,TRBJ1-6,ASSQVLTGPNSPLH
TRBD2,TRBV2,TRBJ2-1,ASRRLAGTLNEQF
TRBD1,TRBV19,TRBJ1-5,ASSTTGSHQPQH
.,TRBV15,TRBJ1-1,ATSRPGLGTEAF
.,TRBV12-5,TRBJ2-3,ASASEGFHTDTQY
.,TRBV9,TRBJ2-5,ASSPPTEQETQY
TRBD1,TRBV7-9,TRBJ2-7,ASSLGQTSSYEQY
TRBD1,TRBV5-4,TRBJ2-5,ASSSGQGSYQETQY
.,TRBV19,TRBJ1-1,ASRAGRGEAF
TRBD1,TRBV4-1,TRBJ2-1,ASRPPGTGNNEQF
TRBD1,TRBV27,TRBJ1-1,ASSQGTGFTEAF
TRBD2,TRBV9,TRBJ2-1,ASGPSGAQYNEQF
.,TRBV6-5,TRBJ1-4,ASTPGTDEKLF
TRBD1,TRBV5-4,TRBJ1-1,ASSLGGRGPEAF
TRBD2,TRBV7-8,TRBJ2-7,ASSLLGGSLYEQY
.,TRBV6-1,TRBJ2-7,ASSEDYSYEQY
.,TRBV5-1,TRBJ1-2,ASSLDPSSPFRGYT
.,TRBV9,TRBJ1-1,ASSVSMGDTEAF
.,TRBV4-1,TRBJ1-2,ASSQTDTEANYGYT
.,TRBV5-1,TRBJ2-5,ASSWKETQY
.,TRBV7-9,TRBJ1-1,ASSLLGGEAF
.,TRBV7-8,TRBJ2-7,ASSSNRFYEQY
.,TRBV13,TRBJ1-4,ASSLQGPNEKLF
.,TRBV5-1,TRBJ1-1,ASSMMPGPNTEAF
TRBD1,TRBV27,TRBJ1-2,ASSPRQGYGYT
.,TRBV9,TRBJ1-5,ASSDGRGTSGPQH
TRBD1,TRBV5-1,TRBJ2-1,ASSLGPGQDLYNEQF
TRBD1,TRBV6-6,TRBJ1-2,ASYRGYGYT
.,TRBV7-2,TRBJ2-7,ASKPEDMPYEQY
TRBD2,TRBV6-5,TRBJ2-7,ASSYLRGGYEQY
.,TRBV4-2,TRBJ1-1,ASSQDLFGSQAF
.,TRBV5-1,TRBJ2-7,ASSPASGAISYEQY
.,TRBV5-4,TRBJ2-5,ASSLAGTFLQETQY
TRBD2,TRBV2,TRBJ2-1,ASSESWASGRNYNEQF
TRBD2,TRBV7-9,TRBJ2-2,ASSLALAGWSGELF
TRBD1,TRBV20-1,TRBJ1-2,SASPFTGQTGVGGYT